A selection of T cell receptor beta chains follows, all from one sample in a study of blood T cells in healthy people across ages. TCRdb fed the 5' RACE reads into MiXCR, producing one record per CDR3 protein. This table holds about 760,000 distinct CDR3 sequences, about 56% found once. The sequenced sample was blood. These receptors all stem from a man aged 35 to 55 in good health. Each CDR3 is given with its conserved first and last residue. A D gene is named only where the DNA matches it firmly. For some rows the clone size is stated as once, few or many, or as a class when expanded; others skip it.

V	D	size	J	CDR3	DNA
TRBV4-1	TRBD1	few	TRBJ2-7	CASSPRQGGTYEQYF	TGCGCCAGCAGCCCGCGACAGGGTGGCACCTACGAGCAGTACTTC
TRBV7-2	-	-	TRBJ1-4	CASSLDVPKKLFF	TGTGCCAGCAGCTTGGATGTCCCCAAAAAACTGTTTTTT
TRBV28	TRBD1	few	TRBJ2-7	CASSLLLGTGVSYEQYF	TGTGCCAGCAGTTTACTCTTAGGGACAGGGGTCTCCTACGAGCAGTACTTC
TRBV21-1	-	-	TRBJ2-4	CASSKPREDIPPANIQYF	TGTGCCAGCAGCAAACCCCGAGAAGACATCCCTCCAGCAAACATTCAGTACTTC
TRBV28	-	-	TRBJ1-1	CASSLLSRNTEAFF	TGTGCCAGCAGTTTACTTAGCCGGAACACTGAAGCTTTCTTT
TRBV25-1	-	-	TRBJ2-3	CASSGGGRSIPYF	TGTGCCAGCAGTGGCGGTGGCAGATCGATACCGTATTTT
TRBV20-1	-	-	TRBJ1-5	CSARESVGERPQHF	TGCAGTGCCCGGGAGTCCGTTGGGGAAAGGCCCCAGCATTTT
TRBV7-3	-	-	TRBJ2-6	CASSLGFGRGSGANVLTF	TGTGCCAGCAGCTTAGGGTTTGGGCGGGGCTCTGGGGCCAACGTCCTGACTTTC
TRBV20-1	TRBD1	-	TRBJ1-2	CSASGTVSGYGYTF	TGCAGTGCTAGCGGGACAGTTTCGGGCTATGGCTACACCTTC
TRBV7-9	TRBD1	-	TRBJ1-2	CASSPTGEKGYTF	TGTGCCAGCAGCCCAACAGGGGAGAAGGGCTACACCTTC
TRBV7-2	TRBD2	-	TRBJ2-3	CASSLTSGARDTQYF	TGTGCCAGCAGCTTAACGAGCGGGGCTCGCGATACGCAGTATTTT
TRBV29-1	-	-	TRBJ1-1	CSVANLPSGRAEAFF	TGCAGCGTCGCGAATCTCCCCTCGGGCAGGGCTGAAGCTTTCTTT
TRBV15	TRBD2	-	TRBJ2-5	CATSRDPGLASETQYF	TGTGCCACCAGCAGAGATCCGGGACTAGCGTCGGAGACCCAGTACTTC
TRBV25-1	-	few	TRBJ2-7	CASSESQGSTYEQYF	TGTGCCAGCAGTGAATCCCAGGGTTCTACCTACGAGCAGTACTTC
TRBV27	TRBD2	many	TRBJ2-1	CASSATSAGEQFF	TGTGCCAGCAGTGCGACTAGCGCCGGTGAGCAGTTCTTC
TRBV15	-	-	TRBJ2-7	CATSRDISGEQYF	TGTGCCACCAGCAGAGATATAAGTGGCGAGCAGTACTTC
TRBV12-3/TRBV12-4	-	-	TRBJ1-1	CASSPGQPEAFF	TGTGCCAGCAGTCCGGGACAACCTGAAGCTTTCTTT
TRBV11-2	TRBD1	few	TRBJ2-3	CASSSARDSASTDTQYF	TGTGCCAGCAGTTCCGCCAGGGACAGTGCTAGCACAGATACGCAGTATTTT
TRBV20-1	TRBD1	-	TRBJ1-2	CSARPTGGANYGYTF	TGCAGTGCTAGACCCACAGGGGGCGCGAACTATGGCTACACCTTC
TRBV18	-	-	TRBJ2-2	CAGLKGNTGELFF	TGTGCCGGTCTGAAGGGGAACACCGGGGAGCTGTTTTTT
TRBV29-1	-	once	TRBJ2-5	CGVERVGETQYF	TGCGGCGTTGAAAGGGTAGGGGAGACCCAGTACTTC
TRBV7-6	-	-	TRBJ2-1	CASSPEGNEQFF	TGTGCCAGCAGCCCGGAGGGTAATGAGCAGTTCTTC
TRBV5-1	-	-	TRBJ1-5	CASSLRGPKDQPQHF	TGCGCCAGCAGCTTGAGGGGTCCGAAAGATCAGCCCCAGCATTTT
TRBV24-1	-	-	TRBJ2-1	CATSDFGRSYNEQFF	TGTGCCACCAGTGATTTCGGCAGATCATACAATGAGCAGTTCTTC
TRBV2	-	-	TRBJ1-6	CASSETARSPLHF	TGTGCCAGCAGTGAAACAGCCCGCTCACCCCTCCACTTT
TRBV20-1	-	-	TRBJ2-3	CSAGGGSTDTQYF	TGCAGTGCTGGAGGAGGGTCCACAGATACGCAGTATTTT
TRBV5-6	TRBD2	-	TRBJ2-5	CASSLVAGLEETQYF	TGTGCCAGCAGCCTCGTAGCGGGCCTGGAAGAGACCCAGTACTTC
TRBV10-3	TRBD2	few	TRBJ2-5	CAISEGGGTQYF	TGTGCCATCAGTGAGGGGGGGGGGACCCAGTACTTC
TRBV7-2	-	-	TRBJ2-7	CASSLALANEQYF	TGTGCCAGCAGCTTAGCTCTAGCTAACGAGCAGTACTTC
TRBV30	TRBD2	-	TRBJ2-7	CAWRCGRPGTYEQYF	TGTGCCTGGAGATGCGGGAGGCCAGGGACCTACGAGCAGTACTTC
TRBV20-1	-	-	TRBJ2-4	CSSVPKRIAKNIQYF	TGCAGTTCTGTCCCGAAAAGGATCGCCAAAAACATTCAGTACTTC
TRBV27	-	-	TRBJ2-7	CASRFLNEQYF	TGTGCCAGCAGATTCTTGAATGAGCAGTACTTC
TRBV29-1	TRBD1	-	TRBJ2-4	CSVSYVGTDENIQYF	TGCAGCGTTTCTTACGTCGGGACAGATGAAAACATTCAGTACTTC
TRBV6-5	-	-	TRBJ2-3	CASSSRNDPSQYF	TGTGCCAGCAGCTCTCGAAACGACCCATCGCAGTATTTT
TRBV3-1	TRBD2	-	TRBJ2-5	CASSQGAAGGYQETQYF	TGTGCCAGCAGCCAAGGGGCAGCGGGGGGGTACCAAGAGACCCAGTACTTC
TRBV20-1	-	-	TRBJ2-7	CSAMGGRLSYNEQYF	TGCAGTGCAATGGGGGGCCGCCTATCCTACAATGAGCAGTACTTC
TRBV3-1	TRBD1	-	TRBJ1-2	CASSQEIRGYYGYTF	TGTGCCAGCAGCCAAGAAATCAGGGGGTACTATGGCTACACCTTC
TRBV9	-	-	TRBJ2-7	CASSPRDDAGAYNEQYF	TGTGCCAGCAGCCCAAGAGACGACGCAGGGGCCTACAATGAGCAGTACTTC
TRBV5-1	-	-	TRBJ2-1	CASSLSGQGEQFF	TGCGCCAGCAGCTTGTCGGGGCAGGGAGAGCAGTTCTTC
TRBV7-9	-	-	TRBJ2-7	CASSPHSLSGRRSYEQYF	TGTGCCAGCAGCCCACATTCGTTAAGCGGGCGGCGCTCCTACGAGCAGTACTTC
TRBV6-2/TRBV6-3	TRBD1	few	TRBJ2-5	CASRWTGQYQETQYF	TGTGCCAGCAGGTGGACAGGACAGTACCAAGAGACCCAGTACTTC
TRBV20-1	-	few	TRBJ2-7	CSAHSQGLNEQYF	TGCAGTGCACATTCGCAGGGGTTGAACGAGCAGTACTTC
TRBV9	-	few	TRBJ2-7	CASSVGGFSDEQYF	TGTGCCAGCAGCGTAGGGGGGTTCTCCGACGAGCAGTACTTC
TRBV5-1	TRBD1	-	TRBJ2-3	CASSRQGAPGTDTQYF	TGCGCCAGCAGTCGACAGGGGGCGCCCGGCACAGATACGCAGTATTTT
TRBV28	-	-	TRBJ2-5	CASRGYHKETQYF	TGTGCCAGCAGGGGCTATCATAAAGAGACCCAGTACTTC
TRBV20-1	-	-	TRBJ1-2	CSATYQGIGGYTF	TGCAGTGCAACCTACCAGGGGATCGGCGGCTACACCTTC
TRBV5-1	-	few	TRBJ2-1	CASSFSMMAGAGDEQFF	TGCGCCAGCAGCTTTAGTATGATGGCGGGGGCCGGAGATGAGCAGTTCTTC
TRBV7-2	TRBD2	-	TRBJ2-3	CASSLDASGSTDTQYF	TGTGCCAGCAGCTTAGATGCTAGCGGGAGCACAGATACGCAGTATTTT